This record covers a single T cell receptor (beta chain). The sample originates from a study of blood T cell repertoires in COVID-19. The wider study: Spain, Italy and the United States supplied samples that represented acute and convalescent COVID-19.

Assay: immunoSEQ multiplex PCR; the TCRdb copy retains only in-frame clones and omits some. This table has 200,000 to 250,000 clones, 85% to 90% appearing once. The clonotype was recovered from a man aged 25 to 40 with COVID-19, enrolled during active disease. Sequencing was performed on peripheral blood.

For the CDR3, the DNA is TGTGCCAGTAGGATCACAGAAAACACTGAAGCTTTCTTT. Encoded protein: CASRITENTEAFF. This chain connects TRBV19 to TRBJ1-1, with D unresolved. Trimming cost V 6 bases and J 2 bases, with 10 bases left between them. CDR3 length: 13 residues. Germline values: CDR1 LNHDA, CDR2 SQIVND (reference sequence). Complete variable domain (other parts from reference TRBV19 and TRBJ1-1): DGGITQSPKYLFRKEGQNVTLSCEQNLNHDAMYWYRQDPGQGLRLIYYSQIVNDFQKGDIAEGYSVSREKKESFPLTVTSAQKNPTAFYLCASRITENTEAFFGQGTRLTVV.